This T cell receptor beta chain was captured by sequencing in a study of cytomegalovirus exposure and HLA in healthy donors. Study outcomes and limitations: Of the V segments, some could not be distinguished, including TRBV6-2 and TRBV6-3, and were excluded. The sole available immune exposure information was CMV serostatus.

Details on this clone: The target antigen is unknown.

Germline V gene sequence: CDR1 MNHNS, CDR2 SASEGT. The CDR3 covers 13 residues. J was trimmed by 4 bases and V by 5 bases; bases with no gene match: 3. PCR involved 60 Vbeta and 13 Jbeta primers. Some clones are missing from TCRdb's copy, which holds only in-frame ones; the method was immunoSEQ multiplex PCR. Altogether about 150,000 clones are present, over 60% being singletons, with the ten largest covering 3% to 4%. The TCR originated in a woman between 40 and 50 years old in good health and CMV-seronegative. Sequenced input: PBMCs. The rearrangement uses TRBV6-1 and TRBJ1-2, with 8 bases lining up with TRBD1. In DNA form, the CDR3 reads TGTGCCAGCAGTCATGACAGGGGCTATGGCTACACCTTC. Protein product: CASSHDRGYGYTF.